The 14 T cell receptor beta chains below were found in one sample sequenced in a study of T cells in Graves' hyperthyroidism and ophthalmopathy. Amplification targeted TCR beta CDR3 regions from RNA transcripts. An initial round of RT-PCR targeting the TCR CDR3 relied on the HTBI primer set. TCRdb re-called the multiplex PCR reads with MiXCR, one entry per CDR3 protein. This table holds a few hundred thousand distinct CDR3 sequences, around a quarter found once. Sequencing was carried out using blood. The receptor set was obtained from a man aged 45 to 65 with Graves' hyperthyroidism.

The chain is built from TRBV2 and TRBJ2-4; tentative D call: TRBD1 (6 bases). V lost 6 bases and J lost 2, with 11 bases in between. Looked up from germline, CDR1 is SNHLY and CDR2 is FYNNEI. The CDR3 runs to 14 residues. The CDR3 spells CASSAGTSKNIQYF. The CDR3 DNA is TGTGCCAGCAGCGCCGGGACATCCAAAAACATTCAGTACTTC.

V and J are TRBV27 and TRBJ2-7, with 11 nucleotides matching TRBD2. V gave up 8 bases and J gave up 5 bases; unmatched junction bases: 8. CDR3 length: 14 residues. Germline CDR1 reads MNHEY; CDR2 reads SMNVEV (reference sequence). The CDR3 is CASQLAGDINEQYF. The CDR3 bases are TGTGCCAGCCAACTAGCGGGAGATATTAACGAGCAGTACTTC.

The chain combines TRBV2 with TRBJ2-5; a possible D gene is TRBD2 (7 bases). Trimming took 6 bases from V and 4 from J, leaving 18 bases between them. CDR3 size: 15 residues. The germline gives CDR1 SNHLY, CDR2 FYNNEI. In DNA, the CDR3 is TGTGCCAGCAGCGACGAGGGGGGGGGGGGAGAGACCCAGTACTTC. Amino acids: CASSDEGGGGETQYF.

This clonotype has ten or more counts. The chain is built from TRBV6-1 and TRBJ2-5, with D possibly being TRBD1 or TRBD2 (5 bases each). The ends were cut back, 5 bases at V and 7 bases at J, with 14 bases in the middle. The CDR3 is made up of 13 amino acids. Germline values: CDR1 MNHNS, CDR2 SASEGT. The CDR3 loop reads CASSHRDQGTQYF. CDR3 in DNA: TGTGCCAGCAGTCACCGGGACCAGGGGACCCAGTACTTC.

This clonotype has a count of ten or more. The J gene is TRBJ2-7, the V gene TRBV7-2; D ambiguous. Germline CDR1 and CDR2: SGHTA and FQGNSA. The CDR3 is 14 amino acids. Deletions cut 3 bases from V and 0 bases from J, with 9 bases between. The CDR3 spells CASSLSVTSYEQYF. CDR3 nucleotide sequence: TGTGCCAGCAGCTTGTCCGTGACCTCCTACGAGCAGTACTTC.

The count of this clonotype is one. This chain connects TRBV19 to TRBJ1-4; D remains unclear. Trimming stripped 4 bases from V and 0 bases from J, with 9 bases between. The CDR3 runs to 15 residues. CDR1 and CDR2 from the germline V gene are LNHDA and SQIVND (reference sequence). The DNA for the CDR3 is TGTGCCAGTAGTACCCCGCTTGCAACTAATGAAAAACTGTTTTTT. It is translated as CASSTPLATNEKLFF.

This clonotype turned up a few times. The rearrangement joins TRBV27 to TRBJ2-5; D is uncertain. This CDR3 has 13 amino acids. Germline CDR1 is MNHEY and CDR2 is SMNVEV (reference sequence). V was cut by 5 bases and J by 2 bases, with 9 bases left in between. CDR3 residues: CASSHRRQETQYF. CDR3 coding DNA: TGTGCCAGCAGTCACCGGCGGCAAGAGACCCAGTACTTC.

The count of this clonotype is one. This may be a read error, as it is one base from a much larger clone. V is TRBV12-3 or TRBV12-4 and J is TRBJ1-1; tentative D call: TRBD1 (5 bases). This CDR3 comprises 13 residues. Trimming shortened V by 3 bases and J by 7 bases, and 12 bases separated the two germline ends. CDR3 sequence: CASSFGAGGEAFF. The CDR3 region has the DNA TGTGCCAGCAGTTTCGGGGCGGGTGGTGAAGCTTTCTTT.

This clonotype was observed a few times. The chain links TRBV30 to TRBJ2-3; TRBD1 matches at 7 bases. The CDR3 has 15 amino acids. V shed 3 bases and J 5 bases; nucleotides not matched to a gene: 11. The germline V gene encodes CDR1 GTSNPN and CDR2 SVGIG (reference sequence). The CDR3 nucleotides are TGTGCCTGGAGCGGTAAGGGGGCTGGTGGAGATACGCAGTATTTT. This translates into CAWSGKGAGGDTQYF.

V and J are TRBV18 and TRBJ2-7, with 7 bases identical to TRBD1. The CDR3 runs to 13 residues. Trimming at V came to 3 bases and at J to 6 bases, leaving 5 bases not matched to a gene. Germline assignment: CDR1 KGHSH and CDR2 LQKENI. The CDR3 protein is CASSPQQGSEQYF. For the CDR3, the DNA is TGTGCCAGCTCACCTCAACAGGGGAGCGAGCAGTACTTC. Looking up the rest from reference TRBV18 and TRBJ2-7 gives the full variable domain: NAGVMQNPRHLVRRRGQEARLRCSPMKGHSHVYWYRQLPEEGLKFMVYLQKENIIDESGMPKERFSAEFPKEGPSILRIQQVVRGDSAAYFCASSPQQGSEQYFGPGTRLTVT.

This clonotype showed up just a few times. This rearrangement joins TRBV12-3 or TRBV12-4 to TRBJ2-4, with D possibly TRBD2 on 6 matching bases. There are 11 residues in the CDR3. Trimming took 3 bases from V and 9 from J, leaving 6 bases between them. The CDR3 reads CASSLGGIQYF. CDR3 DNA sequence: TGTGCCAGCAGTTTGGGGGGCATTCAGTACTTC.

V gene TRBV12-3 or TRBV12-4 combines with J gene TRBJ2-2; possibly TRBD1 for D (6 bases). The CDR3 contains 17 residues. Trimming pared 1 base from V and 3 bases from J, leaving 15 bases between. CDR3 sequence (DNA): TGTGCCAGCAGTTTAGGACGATCAGGGGCTGACACCGGGGAGCTGTTTTTT. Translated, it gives CASSLGRSGADTGELFF.

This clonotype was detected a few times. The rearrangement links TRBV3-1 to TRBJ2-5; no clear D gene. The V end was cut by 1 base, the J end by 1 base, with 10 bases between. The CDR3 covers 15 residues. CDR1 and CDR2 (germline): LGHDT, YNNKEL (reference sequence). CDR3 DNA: TGTGCCAGCAGCCAAGTATGGGCAGTCCAAGAGACCCAGTACTTC. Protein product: CASSQVWAVQETQYF.

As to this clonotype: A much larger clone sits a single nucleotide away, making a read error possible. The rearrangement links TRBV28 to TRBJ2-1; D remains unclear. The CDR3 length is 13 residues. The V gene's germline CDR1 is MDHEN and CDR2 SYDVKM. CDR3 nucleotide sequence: TGTGCCAGCAGTTTAAGGGCAGCCAATGAGCAGCTCTTC. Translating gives CASSLRAANEQLF.